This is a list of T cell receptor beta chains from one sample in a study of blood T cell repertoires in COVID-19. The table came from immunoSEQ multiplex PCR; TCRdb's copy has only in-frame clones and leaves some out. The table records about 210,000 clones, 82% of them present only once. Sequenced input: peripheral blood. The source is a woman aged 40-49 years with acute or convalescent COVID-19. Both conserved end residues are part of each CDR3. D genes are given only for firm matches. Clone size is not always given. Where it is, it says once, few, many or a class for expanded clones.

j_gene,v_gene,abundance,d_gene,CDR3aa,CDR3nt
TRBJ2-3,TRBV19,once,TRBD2,CASNPLAGSGNTDTQYF,TGTGCCAGTAACCCACTTGCGGGTAGCGGGAACACAGATACGCAGTATTTT
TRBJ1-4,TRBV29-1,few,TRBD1,CSVTIQGVDATNEKLFF,TGCAGCGTTACGATCCAGGGGGTGGATGCAACTAATGAAAAACTGTTTTTT
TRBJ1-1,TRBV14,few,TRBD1,CASSKKDRGTEAFF,TGTGCCAGCAGCAAGAAGGACAGGGGGACTGAAGCTTTCTTT
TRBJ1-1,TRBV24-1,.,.,CATSLRGFTEAFF,TGTGCCACCAGTTTAAGGGGTTTTACTGAAGCTTTCTTT
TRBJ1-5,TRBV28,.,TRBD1,CASRYIGQGAQPQHF,TGTGCCAGCAGATATATCGGGCAGGGGGCTCAGCCCCAGCATTTT
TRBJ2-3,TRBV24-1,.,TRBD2,CATSDRSGRGDTQYF,TGTGCCACCAGTGACCGTAGCGGGAGGGGAGATACGCAGTATTTT
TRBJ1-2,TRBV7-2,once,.,CASSLDHLNGYTF,TGTGCCAGCAGCTTAGATCATCTAAATGGCTACACCTTC
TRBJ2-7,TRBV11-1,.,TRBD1,CASSRQQQGGSYEQYF,TGTGCCAGCAGCCGGCAGCAACAGGGGGGAAGCTACGAGCAGTACTTC
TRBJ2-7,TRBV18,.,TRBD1,CASSLQGDEQYF,TGTGCCAGCTCACTACAGGGGGACGAGCAGTACTTC
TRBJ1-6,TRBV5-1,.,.,CASSLRTGLDNSPLHF,TGCGCCAGCAGCTTAAGGACGGGACTGGATAATTCACCCCTCCACTTT
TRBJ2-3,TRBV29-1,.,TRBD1,CSVENEGGTTDTQYF,TGCAGCGTTGAAAACGAAGGGGGCACCACAGATACGCAGTATTTT
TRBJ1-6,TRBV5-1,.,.,CASSSTVGGNSPLHF,TGCGCCAGCAGCTCGACCGTAGGGGGTAATTCACCCCTCCACTTT
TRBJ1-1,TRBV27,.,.,CASSLHGTKEAFF,TGTGCCAGCAGTCTCCACGGGACAAAGGAAGCTTTCTTT
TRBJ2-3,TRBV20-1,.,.,CSLSPADTQYF,TGCAGCCTATCACCCGCTGATACGCAGTATTTT
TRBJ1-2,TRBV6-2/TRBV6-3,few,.,CASSFWQRRDGYTF,TGTGCCAGCAGTTTTTGGCAAAGGAGGGATGGCTACACCTTC
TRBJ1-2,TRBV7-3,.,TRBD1,CASSSAGGSGYTF,TGTGCCAGCAGCTCCGCAGGGGGCAGTGGCTACACCTTC
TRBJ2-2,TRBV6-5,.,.,CASASGHANTGELFF,TGTGCCAGCGCGTCAGGACACGCGAACACCGGGGAGCTGTTTTTT
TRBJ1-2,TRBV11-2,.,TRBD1,CASSHNLAGGKGYGYTF,TGTGCCAGCAGCCACAATCTGGCAGGGGGCAAAGGGTATGGCTACACCTTC
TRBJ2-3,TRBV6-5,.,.,CASSSGWGADTQYF,TGTGCCAGCAGCTCCGGGTGGGGGGCAGATACGCAGTATTTT
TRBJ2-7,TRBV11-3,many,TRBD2,CASSPSGGVEQYF,TGTGCCAGCAGCCCATCTGGGGGGGTAGAGCAGTACTTC
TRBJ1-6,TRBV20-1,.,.,CSASPSGRQLYSYNSPLHF,TGCAGTGCTAGTCCTTCCGGGAGACAGCTATACTCCTATAATTCACCCCTCCACTTT
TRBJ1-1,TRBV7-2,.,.,CASSLGGGTEAFF,TGTGCCAGCAGCTTAGGGGGGGGCACTGAAGCTTTCTTT
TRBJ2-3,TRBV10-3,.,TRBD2,CAISDPGLAVNTDTQYF,TGTGCCATCAGTGACCCGGGACTAGCGGTAAACACAGATACGCAGTATTTT
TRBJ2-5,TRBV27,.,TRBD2,CASSLLASGRQETQYF,TGTGCCAGCAGTTTACTTGCTAGCGGGCGCCAAGAGACCCAGTACTTC